Only one count was recorded for the clone carrying this T cell receptor beta chain. Antigen specificity is unknown. A read error may explain this, as a much larger clone is one base away. TCRdb redid the calling of the 5' RACE reads with MiXCR, one entry per CDR3 protein. The sample shows about 140,000 distinct CDR3 sequences, 7.7% of them seen only once. CDR3 length equals 14 residues. This sample was included in a study of T cells after yellow fever vaccination. The wider study: Those fractions that held only low numbers of cells were prepared using the SMART-Seq v4 Ultra Low Input RNA kit.

Study outcomes and limitations: Few clonotypes appeared in both CD4 and CD8 compartments. Most clones from primary vaccination resurfaced after the booster (around 95% CD4, 88% CD8). Contaminating bulk clonotypes could be abundant in FACS-sorted repertoires.

The TCR was taken from a man aged 25 to 40 who received the YFV17D yellow fever vaccine. Sequences were derived from CD4+ T cells sorted from PBMCs, sampled 5 days after the yellow fever booster vaccination. The V gene is TRBV12-3 or TRBV12-4, the J gene TRBJ2-2, with D maybe TRBD2 (6 bases). CDR3 in DNA: TGTGACAGTCCAAGCGGTGGGGGGACCGGGGAGCTGTTTTTT. Protein: CDSPSGGGTGELFF.